This T cell receptor (beta chain) was observed in a study of blood T cells in healthy people across ages. Overall study results and limits: The fall in TCR beta diversity per million T cells was roughly linear with age. The lack of PBMC sorting stopped any conclusive naive versus antigen-experienced comparison.

The authors drew around 9.3 milliliters of peripheral blood from each donor. Trimming shortened V by 0 bases and J by 4 bases, and 15 bases separated the two germline ends. Germline values: CDR1 DFQATT, CDR2 SNEGSKA (reference sequence). This CDR3 has 15 amino acids. Next came a second PCR, run for about 6 to 11 cycles, which used a sample-barcoded 5' primer along with a J-beta primer mix. TCRdb re-analysed the 5' RACE reads in MiXCR, keeping a single row per CDR3 protein. The sample holds 750,000 to 850,000 distinct CDR3 sequences, roughly 25% seen once. This clonotype has more than one count but fewer than ten. Its antigen is undetermined. The sample was also reused in another study, on T cells of mothers and their children. Per that paper: The second PCR's M1S primer added sample barcodes and 2-4 random nucleotides.

The source is a boy aged 5-17 years in good health. The J gene is TRBJ1-1, the V gene TRBV20-1, with D possibly being TRBD1 (5 bases). Sequenced material: blood. CDR3 protein: CSARDRRRGGTEAFF. The CDR3 region has the DNA TGCAGTGCTAGAGATCGGCGGAGGGGAGGCACTGAAGCTTTCTTT.